A single sample is the source of the 10 T cell receptor beta chains below, sequenced in a study of T-cell memory formation after mild COVID-19. TCRdb itself ran the 5' RACE reads through MiXCR, one entry per CDR3 protein. The data hold 400,000 to 550,000 distinct CDR3 sequences, with more than 20% observed a single time. What was sequenced was PBMCs or a T cell subset sorted from them (not recorded which). Source of these receptors: an adult woman who had mild COVID-19 (a few samples of this study predate the infection). Cell type and time point are not known.

This chain links TRBV4-2 with TRBJ2-5; 9 positions agree with TRBD1. The CDR3 extends over 15 amino acids. Looked up from germline, CDR1 is LGHNA and CDR2 is YNFKEQ. The V segment lost 4 bases and the J segment 0 bases; nucleotides outside the gene matches: 3. The CDR3 DNA reads TGTGCCAGCAGCCCAGGGGACAGGGACCAAGAGACCCAGTACTTC. As protein: CASSPGDRDQETQYF.

This clonotype was seen more than once but under ten times. This CDR3 is CASSQDNFNRGVRSEQYF. The CDR3 DNA reads as TGTGCCAGCAGCCAAGATAATTTCAACAGGGGCGTACGGAGCGAGCAGTACTTC. The J gene is TRBJ2-7, the V gene TRBV4-2, with TRBD1 matching 7 bases. The germline CDR1 and CDR2 sequences are LGHNA and YNFKEQ. Losses at the gene ends were 0 bases for V and 6 bases for J; bases not matched to a gene: 17. This CDR3 region has 18 residues.

Ten or more counts support this clonotype. V gene TRBV4-1 combines with J gene TRBJ1-5; the match to TRBD1 covers 9 bases. Trimming took 1 base from V and 4 from J; bases not matched to a gene: 11. The germline CDR1 and CDR2 sequences are MGHRA and YSYEKL. The CDR3 is 18 amino acids. Written as DNA, the CDR3 is TGCGCCAGCAGCCAAGGTCGGGTGGGACAGGGCGAGAATCAGCCCCAGCATTTT. Amino acids: CASSQGRVGQGENQPQHF.

This clonotype was picked up a small number of times. The chain joins TRBV6-1 to TRBJ2-5; D is ambiguous. The germline V gene encodes CDR1 MNHNS and CDR2 SASEGT. This CDR3 has 16 residues. V lost 0 bases and J lost 4, with 15 bases in between. CDR3 sequence: CASSEAVIRVRETQYF. The CDR3 DNA is TGTGCCAGCAGTGAAGCGGTCATCCGGGTCCGAGAGACCCAGTACTTC.

This clonotype occurred a few times. The chain couples TRBV20-1 to TRBJ2-1; no firm D call. V was trimmed by 1 base and J by 8 bases, leaving 6 bases between them. The CDR3 is 11 amino acids. Germline V gene sequence: CDR1 DFQATT, CDR2 SNEGSKA (reference sequence). The CDR3 spells CSARGLDEQFF. As DNA, the CDR3 is TGCAGTGCTAGAGGACTGGATGAGCAGTTCTTC.

This clonotype has only a few counts. The V and J genes are TRBV20-1 and TRBJ2-4; perhaps TRBD1 as D (7 bases). The CDR3 is 15 amino acids. V was shortened by 3 bases and J by 0 bases, with 12 bases between the two germline ends. In germline, CDR1 is DFQATT, CDR2 SNEGSKA (reference sequence). The CDR3 region has the DNA TGCAGTGCTAGCTGGCGGGACAGAGCCAAAAACATTCAGTACTTC. This gives the protein CSASWRDRAKNIQYF.

This chain joins TRBV12-3 or TRBV12-4 and TRBJ1-5; TRBD1 agrees at 7 bases. CDR3 length: 18 amino acids. V lost 2 bases, J lost 3 bases, and 13 bases stayed unmatched. The CDR3 nucleotides read TGTGCCAGCAGTTTAACCCCCTCTCAGACAGGGCCCAATCAGCCCCAGCATTTT. Protein sequence: CASSLTPSQTGPNQPQHF.

The V and J genes are TRBV6-5 and TRBJ2-5; 8 positions match TRBD1. The V gene end was trimmed by 6 bases and the J gene end by 6 bases; junction bases not matched to a gene: 6. Germline CDR1 reads MNHEY; CDR2 reads SVGAGI. The CDR3 length is 13 residues. The CDR3 loop is CASRDTGGKTQYF. In nucleotides, the CDR3 is TGTGCCAGCAGAGATACAGGGGGGAAGACCCAGTACTTC.

V gene TRBV5-1 combines with J gene TRBJ2-7; no clear D. V dropped 0 bases and J dropped 7 bases, with 11 bases sitting between them. Germline V gene data show CDR1 as SGHRS and CDR2 as YFSETQ. The CDR3 runs 13 residues. The DNA of the CDR3 is TGCGCCAGCAGCTTGGAACCCATCGGGGAGCAGTACTTC. This codes for CASSLEPIGEQYF.

This clonotype was seen a handful of times. The chain links TRBV12-3 or TRBV12-4 to TRBJ2-7; a weak D match, TRBD1 (6 bases). This CDR3 is 15 amino acids long. Trimming removed 1 base at V and 5 bases at J, with 15 bases between. The CDR3 here is CASSLGAGVLDEQYF. The CDR3 bases are TGTGCCAGCAGTTTAGGGGCAGGGGTTCTGGACGAGCAGTACTTC.